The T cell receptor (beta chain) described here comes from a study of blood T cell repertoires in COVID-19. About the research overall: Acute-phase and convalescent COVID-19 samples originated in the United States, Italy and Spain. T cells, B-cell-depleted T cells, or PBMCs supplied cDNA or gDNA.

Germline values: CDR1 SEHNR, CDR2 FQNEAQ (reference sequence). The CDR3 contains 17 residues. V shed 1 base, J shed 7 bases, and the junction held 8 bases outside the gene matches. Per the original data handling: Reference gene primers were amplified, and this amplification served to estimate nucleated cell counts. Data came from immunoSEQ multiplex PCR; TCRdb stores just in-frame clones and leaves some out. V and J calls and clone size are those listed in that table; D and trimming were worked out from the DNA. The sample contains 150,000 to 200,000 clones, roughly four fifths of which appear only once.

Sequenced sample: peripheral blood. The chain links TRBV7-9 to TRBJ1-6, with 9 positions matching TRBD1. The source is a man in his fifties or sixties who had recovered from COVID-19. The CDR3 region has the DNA TGTGCCAGCAGCTTAGGCCTCCACAGGGGGCGCAATTCACCCCTCCACTTT. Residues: CASSLGLHRGRNSPLHF.